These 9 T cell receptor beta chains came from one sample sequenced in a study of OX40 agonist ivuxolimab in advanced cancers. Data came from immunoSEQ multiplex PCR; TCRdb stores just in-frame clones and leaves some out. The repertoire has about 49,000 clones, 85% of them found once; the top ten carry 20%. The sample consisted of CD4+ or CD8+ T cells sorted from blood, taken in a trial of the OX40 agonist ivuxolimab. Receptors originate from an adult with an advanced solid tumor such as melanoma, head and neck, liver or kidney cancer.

CDR3 coding DNA: TGTGCCAGTAGTGCCGCTAGCGGGGGCACCGGGGAGCTGTTTTTT. This translates into CASSAASGGTGELFF. This chain links TRBV19 with TRBJ2-2, with TRBD2 identical over 10 bases. This CDR3 has 15 residues. Per the germline V gene, CDR1 is LNHDA and CDR2 is SQIVND (reference sequence). V lost 5 bases, J lost 4 bases, and 4 bases stayed unmatched.

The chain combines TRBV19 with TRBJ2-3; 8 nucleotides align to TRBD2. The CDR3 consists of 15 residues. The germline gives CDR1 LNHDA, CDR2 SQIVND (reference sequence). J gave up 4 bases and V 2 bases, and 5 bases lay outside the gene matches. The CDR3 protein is CASSILRGGSDTQYF. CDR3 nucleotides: TGTGCCAGTAGTATACTCCGGGGGGGCTCAGATACGCAGTATTTT. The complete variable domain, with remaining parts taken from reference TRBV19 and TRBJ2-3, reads DGGITQSPKYLFRKEGQNVTLSCEQNLNHDAMYWYRQDPGQGLRLIYYSQIVNDFQKGDIAEGYSVSREKKESFPLTVTSAQKNPTAFYLCASSILRGGSDTQYFGPGTRLTVL.

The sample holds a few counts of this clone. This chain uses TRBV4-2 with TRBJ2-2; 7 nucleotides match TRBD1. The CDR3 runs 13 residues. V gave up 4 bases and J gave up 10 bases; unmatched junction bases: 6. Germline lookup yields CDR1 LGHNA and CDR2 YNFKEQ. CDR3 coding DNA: TGTGCCAGCAGCCTAGGGGGCAAAGAGGAGCTGTTTTTT. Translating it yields CASSLGGKEELFF.

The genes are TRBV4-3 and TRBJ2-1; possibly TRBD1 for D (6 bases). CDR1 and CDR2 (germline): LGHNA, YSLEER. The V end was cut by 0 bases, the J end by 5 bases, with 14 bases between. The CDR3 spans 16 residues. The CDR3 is CASSQDGPGVDNEQFF. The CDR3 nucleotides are TGCGCCAGCAGCCAAGATGGGCCAGGGGTGGACAATGAGCAGTTCTTC.

For the CDR3, the DNA is TGTGCCACGGGAGACAGGGTGTACACCGGGGAGCTGTTTTTT. It codes for CATGDRVYTGELFF. The chain couples TRBV28 to TRBJ2-2; D may be TRBD1 (7 bases). CDR1 and CDR2 from the germline V gene are MDHEN and SYDVKM. CDR3 length: 14 residues. V was clipped by 10 bases and J by 3 bases, with 15 bases between them.

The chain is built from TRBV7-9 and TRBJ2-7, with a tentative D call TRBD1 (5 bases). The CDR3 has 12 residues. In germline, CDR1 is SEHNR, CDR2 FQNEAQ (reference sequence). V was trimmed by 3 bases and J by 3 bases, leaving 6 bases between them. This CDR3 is CASSFQGYEQYF. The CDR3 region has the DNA TGTGCCAGCAGCTTTCAGGGCTACGAGCAGTACTTC.

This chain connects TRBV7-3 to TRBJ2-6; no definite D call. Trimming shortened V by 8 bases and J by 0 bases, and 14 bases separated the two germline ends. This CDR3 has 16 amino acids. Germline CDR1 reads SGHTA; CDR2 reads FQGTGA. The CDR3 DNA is TGTGCCAGCGGGTTAAACGGCCCCTCTGGGGCCAACGTCCTGACTTTC. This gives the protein CASGLNGPSGANVLTF.

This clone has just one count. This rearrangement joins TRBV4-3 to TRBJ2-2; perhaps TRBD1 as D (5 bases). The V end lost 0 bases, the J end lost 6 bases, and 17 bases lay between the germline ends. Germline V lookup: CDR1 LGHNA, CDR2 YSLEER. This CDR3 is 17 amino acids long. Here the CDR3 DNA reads TGCGCCAGCAGCCAAGATCGTCCAGGGTGGAGTCCCGGGGAGCTGTTTTTT. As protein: CASSQDRPGWSPGELFF.

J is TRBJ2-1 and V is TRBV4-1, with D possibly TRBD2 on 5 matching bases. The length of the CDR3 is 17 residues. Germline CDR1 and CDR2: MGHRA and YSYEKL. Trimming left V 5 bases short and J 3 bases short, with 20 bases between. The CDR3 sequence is CASSKKMGVSDYNEQFF. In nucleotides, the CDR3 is TGCGCCAGCAGCAAAAAGATGGGAGTTTCCGACTACAATGAGCAGTTCTTC.